A single sample gave rise to the 17 T cell receptor beta chains below, sequenced in a study of CD8 T cells in Susac syndrome. An input of about 0.5 to 1 ug of RNA was subjected to reverse transcription using random hexamers. TCRdb called the immunoSEQ multiplex PCR reads again in MiXCR, with one record for every CDR3 protein. The sample consists of about 200,000 distinct CDR3 sequences, 85% to 95% of them appearing once. The specimen sequenced was CD4+ T cells from PBMCs. These receptors were taken from a human donor with multiple sclerosis.

This clonotype was observed a few times. The chain couples TRBV12-3 or TRBV12-4 to TRBJ1-1; D is unclear. Trimming shortened V by 5 bases and J by 1 base, and 8 bases separated the two germline ends. There are 13 residues in the CDR3. The CDR3 spells CASSLAANTEAFF. The DNA of the CDR3 is TGTGCCAGCAGTCTCGCGGCGAACACTGAAGCTTTCTTT.

In nucleotides, the CDR3 is TGTGCCACCAGCAGACCGGGACAGGGAAGCGGGACCCAGTACTTC. Its protein product is CATSRPGQGSGTQYF. This chain uses TRBV15 with TRBJ2-5; 9 bases map to TRBD1. Trimming at V came to 2 bases and at J to 7 bases, leaving 8 bases not matched to a gene. The CDR3 length is 15 residues. Germline assignment: CDR1 LNHNV and CDR2 YYDKDF (reference sequence).

V usage is TRBV29-1 and J usage is TRBJ1-1; the D gene is possibly TRBD1 (5 bases). V lost 2 bases, J lost 2 bases, and 9 bases lay in between. CDR3 size: 13 residues. Per the germline V gene, CDR1 is SQVTM and CDR2 is ANQGSEA. Here the CDR3 DNA reads TGCAGCGTTGAACGGGGGTTTAACACTGAAGCTTTCTTT. This codes for CSVERGFNTEAFF. The whole variable domain, filled in from reference TRBV29-1 and TRBJ1-1, reads SAVISQKPSRDICQRGTSLTIQCQVDSQVTMMFWYRQQPGQSLTLIATANQGSEATYESGFVIDKFPISRPNLTFSTLTVSNMSPEDSSIYLCSVERGFNTEAFFGQGTRLTVV.

The chain uses TRBV12-3 or TRBV12-4 and TRBJ1-5; D gene ambiguous. The CDR3 totals 12 residues. With 6 bases removed from V and 11 bases from J, the gap between germline ends came to 14 bases. The CDR3, as DNA: TGTGCCAGCAGCCACCCCCCGGCGGCCCAGCATTTT. This codes for CASSHPPAAQHF.

V usage is TRBV18 and J usage is TRBJ1-6, with 7 bases matching TRBD1. The CDR3 spans 15 residues. CDR1 and CDR2 from the germline V gene are KGHSH and LQKENI. J was trimmed by 8 bases and V by 6 bases; bases with no gene match: 10. CDR3 sequence: CASSFDREGHSPLHF. CDR3 DNA: TGTGCCAGCTCCTTCGACAGGGAAGGCCATTCACCCCTCCACTTT.

The V and J genes are TRBV5-1 and TRBJ2-3; D gene ambiguous. Per the germline V gene, CDR1 is SGHRS and CDR2 is YFSETQ. The V end was cut by 0 bases, the J end by 3 bases, with 11 bases between. The CDR3 runs 15 residues. In DNA form, the CDR3 reads TGCGCCAGCAGCTTGGCGACGTCTCGAACAGATACGCAGTATTTT. Translated, it gives CASSLATSRTDTQYF.

This chain connects TRBV28 to TRBJ1-1; 7 bases align to TRBD1. From germline, CDR1 is MDHEN and CDR2 SYDVKM. Trimming cost V 9 bases and J 5 bases; bases outside gene matches: 12. The CDR3 extends over 14 amino acids. The CDR3 loop is CASYVRQGATEAFF. The CDR3 DNA sequence: TGTGCCAGTTATGTGAGACAGGGAGCAACTGAAGCTTTCTTT. The variable domain in full, completed from reference TRBV28 and TRBJ1-1, reads DVKVTQSSRYLVKRTGEKVFLECVQDMDHENMFWYRQDPGLGLRLIYFSYDVKMKEKGDIPEGYSVSREKKERFSLILESASTNQTSMYLCASYVRQGATEAFFGQGTRLTVV.

The chain joins TRBV20-1 to TRBJ2-4; D is possibly TRBD1 (6 bases). The CDR3 sequence is 15 residues long. CDR1 DFQATT and CDR2 SNEGSKA come from the germline V gene (reference sequence). Trimming removed 0 bases from V and 4 bases from J, with 13 bases in between. The CDR3 loop reads CSARDQGNMKNIQYF. CDR3 nucleotide sequence: TGCAGTGCTAGAGATCAGGGGAACATGAAAAACATTCAGTACTTC.

The count of this clonotype is one. The V and J genes are TRBV6-5 and TRBJ1-2; D not resolved. The ends were cut back, 2 bases at V and 3 bases at J, with 7 bases in the middle. Germline CDR1 MNHEY, CDR2 SVGAGI. This CDR3 has 13 residues. The CDR3 DNA is TGTGCCAGCAGTTACAGAGGTTACTATGGCTACACCTTC. Translated: CASSYRGYYGYTF.

The chain couples TRBV10-3 to TRBJ1-1, with 8 bases identical to TRBD1. CDR1 and CDR2 (germline): ENHRY, SYGVKD. The CDR3 length is 13 residues. V was pared by 5 bases and J by 3 bases, with 2 bases of the junction left unmatched. CDR3 nucleotide sequence: TGTGCCATCAGTCCGGGACAGGACACTGAAGCTTTCTTT. This sequence encodes CAISPGQDTEAFF.

In this sample, this clonotype turned up once. The chain employs TRBV12-3 or TRBV12-4 and TRBJ1-2, with D perhaps TRBD1 (6 bases). Trimming pared 5 bases from V and 7 bases from J, leaving 20 bases between. This CDR3 spans 15 amino acids. In DNA form, the CDR3 reads TGTGCCAGCAGTAAAGTTTCGGGGGCGTTAGGTGGCTACACCTTC. This translates into CASSKVSGALGGYTF.

The CDR3 is CSARVRPQMMNEQFF. The CDR3 DNA reads as TGCAGTGCTAGAGTGAGGCCCCAGATGATGAATGAGCAGTTCTTC. This chain joins TRBV20-1 and TRBJ2-1; D call uncertain. V was pared by 1 base and J by 7 bases, with 17 bases between. Germline lookup yields CDR1 DFQATT and CDR2 SNEGSKA (reference sequence). The CDR3 loop spans 15 amino acids.

The rearrangement joins TRBV18 to TRBJ1-5; D is possibly TRBD1 (6 bases). V was shortened by 4 bases and J by 7 bases, with 14 bases between the two germline ends. The CDR3 has 14 amino acids. Germline-derived CDR1 and CDR2 are KGHSH and LQKENI. CDR3: CASSLRQEGQPQHF. The CDR3 DNA sequence: TGTGCCAGCTCACTTAGACAGGAGGGACAGCCCCAGCATTTT. The full variable domain, its missing parts supplied by reference TRBV18 and TRBJ1-5, is NAGVMQNPRHLVRRRGQEARLRCSPMKGHSHVYWYRQLPEEGLKFMVYLQKENIIDESGMPKERFSAEFPKEGPSILRIQQVVRGDSAAYFCASSLRQEGQPQHFGDGTRLSIL.

The V and J genes are TRBV7-9 and TRBJ2-1; either TRBD1 or TRBD2 may supply D (5 bases each). Looked up from germline, CDR1 is SEHNR and CDR2 is FQNEAQ (reference sequence). The CDR3 is 16 amino acids. With 0 bases removed from V and 8 bases from J, the gap between germline ends came to 17 bases. CDR3 DNA sequence: TGTGCCAGCAGCTTAGCCGAGCCGGGACGAGGTGATGAGCAGTTCTTC. This translates into CASSLAEPGRGDEQFF.

The chain combines TRBV29-1 with TRBJ2-3; possible D gene TRBD2, 5 bases. The CDR3 loop spans 16 amino acids. Germline values: CDR1 SQVTM, CDR2 ANQGSEA. Trimming took 6 bases from V and 2 from J, leaving 21 bases between them. The CDR3 DNA is TGCAGCGTAGTACTCTGGGCAGCGGTGGTCACAGATACGCAGTATTTT. It codes for CSVVLWAAVVTDTQYF.

This sequence joins TRBV6-5 and TRBJ2-3; D remains ambiguous. Germline V gene sequence: CDR1 MNHEY, CDR2 SVGAGI. This CDR3 spans 14 amino acids. Trimming took off 6 bases at V and 1 base at J, with 11 bases between the two ends. The CDR3 loop reads CASSSFRGTDTQYF. CDR3 sequence (DNA): TGTGCCAGCAGCTCCTTCCGGGGCACAGATACGCAGTATTTT.

The chain carries TRBV5-6 and TRBJ1-6; 7 bases match TRBD1. V was pared by 0 bases and J by 6 bases, with 6 bases of the junction left unmatched. There are 16 residues in the CDR3. Germline CDR1 is SGHDT and CDR2 is YYEEEE. DNA of the CDR3: TGTGCCAGCAGCTTGGGGGACAGACCCTCTAATTCACCCCTCCACTTT. Protein sequence: CASSLGDRPSNSPLHF.